This entry concerns a single T cell receptor (beta chain). This receptor's antigen is unknown. No clone much larger than this one lies a single base away; base qualities are absent. The CDR3, from cysteine to phenylalanine, totals 15 residues. The retained sequence is limited to the CDR3, 45 bases, with the frame set at the first base. V is cut by 5 bases and J by 1 base, and the space between the germline ends is 12 bases. Looking up the germline V gene yields CDR1 SGHTA and CDR2 FQGTGA. This specimen belongs to a study of vaccination effects on CD4 cells after COVID-19 (dated by TCRdb to between 2021 and 2022). For context, the study as a whole: Across the study, the median time from the second dose to post-vaccine sampling was 72 days (range 14 to 241). In both COVID-19 convalescent patients and infection-naive vaccine recipients, the study compared SARS-CoV-2 spike-specific CD4+ TCR repertoires from before mRNA vaccination with those from after it. A total of roughly 9 COVID-19 convalescent patients and a few SARS-CoV-2-naive healthy vaccine recipients were included in the full study. Cultures from other donors in the study were sequenced using the Oncomine TCR Beta short-read assay on an Illumina iSeq 100. Paper-wide results and their limitations: The study was limited by a small number of convalescent patients and lacked early post-infection timepoints. At late post-vaccination timepoints, both infection-induced and vaccine-induced clones showed marked clonal contraction, consistent with waning T cell responses. In healthy vaccine recipients, vaccine-induced clones were almost all SARS-CoV-2 mono-reactive, with only 1 of 255 being cross-reactive with common cold coronaviruses.

Library preparation employed the immunoSEQ multiplex PCR assay. DNA from the cultured and isolated CD4+ T cells underwent TCR beta CDR3 sequencing. Turning to the authors' computational methods: Non-productive TCR sequences were discarded, and reads were trimmed to the CDR3 region, with only CDR3s of 7 or more amino acids retained. Antigen-specific clonotypes were identified with the MANAFEST web app by comparing expansion in peptide wells against reference cultures. For clones to be considered positive, expansion at FDR<0.05 versus reference and all other wells, an odds ratio above 5, and a frequency above 0.1% in two replicate wells were required. A clonotype was defined as cross-reactive if the clonotype was significantly expanded both in SARS-CoV-2 spike wells and in at least one common cold coronavirus spike condition. Using the stringdist R package, CDR3 similarity was measured by Levenshtein distance, and unrooted trees were constructed with ape in R 3.6.1. Imported from immuneACCESS, the table was reduced by TCRdb to in-frame sequences with V and J called. These copies leave out some clones; in studies compared against another copy, an unresolved V gene accounts for under half, and the cause of the remainder is not known. Clone size and V and J calls were adopted from that table, with D and trimming inferred from the DNA. The sample table shows some 61,000 clones, and 76% are seen once. The ten largest account for more than 0.9% of the sample.

In the ViraFEST assay, PBMC were stimulated with viral peptide pools, and antigen-specific CD4+ T cell clonotypes were then identified by expansion using TCR sequencing. After 10 days of culture, CD4+ T cells were isolated with the EasySep CD4+ T cell isolation kit. Each participant received two doses of an mRNA SARS-CoV-2 vaccine, either BNT162b2 or mRNA-1273. Negative nucleocapsid antibody results before and after vaccination confirmed that the healthy vaccine recipients had no prior SARS-CoV-2 infection. Around 2.1 million PBMC per well were cultured with about 10 ug/ml peptides in IMDM containing about 5% human AB serum, approximately 9.9 IU/ml IL-2 and gentamicin. Half of the culture medium was replaced with fresh IL-2-containing medium on days 3 and 7. Unless otherwise noted, each peptide stimulation condition was cultured in triplicate wells. Using Ficoll-Paque Plus gradient centrifugation, PBMC were separated from whole blood and then either used fresh or cryopreserved at -140C. Overlapping peptide pools spanned the spike proteins of SARS-CoV-2 and the common cold coronaviruses HCoV-NL63, HCoV-OC43 and HCoV-229E. The QIAamp micro DNA kit was used to extract genomic DNA from the cultured CD4+ T cells.

Recombination joined TRBV7-3 with TRBJ2-1; TRBD2 is perhaps the D gene, given 6 matching bases. Material: CD4+ T cells from PBMCs cultured with HCoV-OC43 spike peptides, obtained after COVID-19 vaccination. Sample cell subset or site, as interpreted from the label and publication: HCoV-OC43 spike overlapping peptide pool stimulation. The receptor was isolated from a human donor who received a COVID-19 vaccine. CDR3 protein: CASSLGGPSYNEQFF. The DNA sequence is as follows: TGTGCCAGCAGCCTCGGGGGACCTTCCTACAATGAGCAGTTCTTC.